These 4 T cell receptor beta chains were all obtained from the same sample, sequenced in a study of spatial heterogeneity in lung cancer. Sample time point: blood at routine non-recurrence follow-up after resection. TCRdb processed the 5' RACE reads anew with MiXCR; each CDR3 protein has one entry. Of about 94,000 distinct CDR3 sequences in the sample, just under 20% are singletons; the top ten hold just over 20%. This specimen consisted of PBMCs, obtained at follow-up. The receptor source for this set is a male donor with early-stage non-small cell lung cancer.

This chain uses TRBV24-1 with TRBJ2-2; no definite D call. The germline CDR1 and CDR2 sequences are KGHDR and SFDVKD. V was trimmed by 3 bases and J by 0 bases, leaving 10 bases between them. The CDR3 is made up of 16 amino acids. This CDR3 is CATSDGRPANTGELFF. Written as DNA, the CDR3 is TGTGCCACCAGTGATGGCAGACCCGCGAACACCGGGGAGCTGTTTTTT.

This clonotype was seen at least ten times. The chain has TRBV6-5 and TRBJ1-1; 8 positions match TRBD1. The germline V gene has CDR1 MNHEY and CDR2 SVGAGI. The length of the CDR3 is 14 residues. The ends lost 2 bases at V and 1 base at J; junction bases unmatched: 0. Here the CDR3 DNA reads TGTGCCAGCAGTTACGGGACAGGGAACACTGAAGCTTTCTTT. Protein: CASSYGTGNTEAFF.

The chain recombines TRBV18 with TRBJ1-1; 11 bases align to TRBD1. This CDR3 is 12 amino acids long. V lost 5 bases and J lost 12; bases outside the gene matches: 5. CDR1 and CDR2 (germline): KGHSH, LQKENI. CDR3 sequence: CASSAGQGGSFF. In DNA form, the CDR3 reads TGTGCCAGCTCAGCGGGACAGGGGGGCTCTTTCTTT.

For this clonotype: At one of its ends the junction is not consistent with the germline gene, which may arise from a read error. This chain joins TRBV7-8 and TRBJ1-2; D is ambiguous. The CDR3 consists of 15 residues. In germline, CDR1 is SGHVS, CDR2 FQNEAQ. CDR3 protein: CVSSLEGGTNYGYTF. The CDR3 bases are TGTGTCAGCAGCTTAGAGGGCGGAACTAACTATGGCTACACCTTC.